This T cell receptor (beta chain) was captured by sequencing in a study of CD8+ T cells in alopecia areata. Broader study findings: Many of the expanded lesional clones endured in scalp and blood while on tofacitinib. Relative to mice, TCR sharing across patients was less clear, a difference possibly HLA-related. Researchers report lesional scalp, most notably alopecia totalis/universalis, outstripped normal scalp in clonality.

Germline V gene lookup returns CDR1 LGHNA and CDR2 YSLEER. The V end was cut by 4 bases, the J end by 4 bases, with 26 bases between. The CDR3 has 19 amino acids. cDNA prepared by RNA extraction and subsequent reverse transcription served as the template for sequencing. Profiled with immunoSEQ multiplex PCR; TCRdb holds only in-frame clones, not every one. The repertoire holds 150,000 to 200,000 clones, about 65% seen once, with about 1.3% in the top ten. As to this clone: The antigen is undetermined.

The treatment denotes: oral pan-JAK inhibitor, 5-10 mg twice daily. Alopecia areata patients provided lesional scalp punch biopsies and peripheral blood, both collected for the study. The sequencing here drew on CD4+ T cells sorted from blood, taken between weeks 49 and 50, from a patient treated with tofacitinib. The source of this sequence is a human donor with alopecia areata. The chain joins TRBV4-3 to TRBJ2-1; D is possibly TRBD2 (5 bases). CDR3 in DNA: TGCGCCAGCAGCCCTAGGTGGGCGAGCGACCTGTCGGGGTACAATGAGCAGTTCTTC. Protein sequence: CASSPRWASDLSGYNEQFF.